A single sample gave rise to the 7 T cell receptor beta chains below, sequenced in a study of PD-L1 blockade in urothelial cancer. The table came from immunoSEQ multiplex PCR; TCRdb's copy has only in-frame clones and leaves some out. The table lists about 44,000 clones, under 95% of them singletons. Time point in this sample: peripheral blood 6 weeks after treatment start. The sample consisted of PBMCs, taken around atezolizumab (anti-PD-L1) treatment. The source is a man in his 70s with urothelial cancer.

The chain recombines TRBV4-1 with TRBJ1-1; 8 bases are shared with TRBD1. V dropped 6 bases and J dropped 5; count of bases not matched to a gene: 5. CDR1 MGHRA and CDR2 YSYEKL come from the germline V gene. This CDR3 comprises 13 residues. The CDR3 DNA reads as TGCGCCAGCAGGGAACAGGGGGTGACTGAAGCTTTCTTT. Amino acids: CASREQGVTEAFF.

The V gene is TRBV5-1, the J gene TRBJ2-1, with 11 nucleotides matching TRBD2. The trim removed 4 bases at V and 5 bases at J, leaving 8 bases unmatched. CDR3 length: 16 residues. The V gene's germline CDR1 is SGHRS and CDR2 YFSETQ. CDR3 loop: CASSHRPGLADNEQFF. CDR3 coding DNA: TGCGCCAGCAGCCATCGGCCGGGACTAGCGGACAATGAGCAGTTCTTC.

A single count supports this clone. This chain connects TRBV7-2 to TRBJ2-3; 8 bases map to TRBD2. The V gene end was trimmed by 4 bases and the J gene end by 1 base; junction bases not matched to a gene: 7. CDR3 length equals 16 residues. The germline CDR1 and CDR2 sequences are SGHTA and FQGNSA. As DNA, the CDR3 is TGTGCCAGCAGCTACCGGACTAGCTCGGGCACAGATACGCAGTATTTT. Protein product: CASSYRTSSGTDTQYF.

The chain combines TRBV5-1 with TRBJ2-3; D is ambiguous. CDR3 size: 13 residues. Germline loops: CDR1 SGHRS, CDR2 YFSETQ. Trimming left V 4 bases short and J 2 bases short, with 8 bases between. This CDR3 reads CASSPANTDTQYF. CDR3 bases: TGCGCCAGCAGCCCCGCTAACACAGATACGCAGTATTTT.

This clone was recorded once. J is TRBJ2-7 and V is TRBV29-1; 9 positions agree with TRBD1. V gave up 6 bases and J gave up 4 bases; unmatched junction bases: 13. The germline gives CDR1 SQVTM, CDR2 ANQGSEA. The CDR3 length is 15 residues. The CDR3, as DNA: TGCAGCGTCGGGCTCGGACAGGGGTCGGTGTACGAGCAGTACTTC. Translation: CSVGLGQGSVYEQYF.

V gene TRBV6-5 combines with J gene TRBJ2-1, with TRBD2 matching over 14 bases. The trim removed 6 bases at V and 15 bases at J, leaving 10 bases unmatched. The CDR3 loop spans 14 amino acids. The germline V gene has CDR1 MNHEY and CDR2 SVGAGI. Here the CDR3 DNA reads TGTGCCAGCAGGCCGACTAGCGGGGGGGCTTTAGCGTTCTTC. This codes for CASRPTSGGALAFF.

The rearrangement joins TRBV11-2 to TRBJ2-1; the D gene is possibly TRBD2 (5 bases). This CDR3 has 16 residues. Trimming took off 2 bases at V and 0 bases at J, with 11 bases between the two ends. Germline V lookup: CDR1 SGHAT, CDR2 FQNNGV. The CDR3 sequence: CASSLQEVSSYNEQFF. In DNA form, the CDR3 reads TGTGCCAGCAGCTTACAGGAGGTCAGCTCCTACAATGAGCAGTTCTTC.